This T cell receptor (beta chain) was profiled in a study of blood T cells in healthy people across ages. Together with a sample-barcoded 5' primer, a J-beta primer mix was included in a second PCR lasting about 7 to 12 cycles. TCRdb fed the 5' RACE reads into MiXCR, producing one record per CDR3 protein. The data contain more than 800,000 distinct CDR3 sequences, less than 35% of them singletons. In its sample, this clonotype was seen many times. CDR3 length equals 15 residues. Trimming removed 6 bases from V and 2 bases from J, with 15 bases in between. Looked up from germline, CDR1 is MNHEY and CDR2 is SVGEGT.

The material sequenced was blood. This sequence originates from an elderly woman in good health. This sequence joins TRBV6-2 or TRBV6-3 and TRBJ2-3; D gene ambiguous. CDR3 protein: CASSSDSIVTDTQYF. CDR3 nucleotides: TGTGCCAGCAGCTCCGACTCTATCGTCACAGATACGCAGTATTTT.